A single sample gave rise to the 17 T cell receptor beta chains below, sequenced in a study of T cell changes during pregnancy in multiple sclerosis. TCRdb's copy holds only in-frame clones and misses some; the assay was immunoSEQ multiplex PCR. The sample holds nearly 70,000 clones; 90% to 95% are singletons and the top ten take around 1.3%. Sequencing used peripheral blood, obtained in the second trimester of pregnancy. Source of these receptors: a female donor in good health, enrolled as a control in a pregnancy study.

The table lists this clone with a count of one. This chain connects TRBV6-4 to TRBJ2-1; TRBD1 matches 9 bases. The CDR3 is 15 residues long. V lost 0 bases and J lost 6; bases outside the gene matches: 3. The germline gives CDR1 MRHNA, CDR2 SNTAGT. The CDR3 nucleotides are TGTGCCAGCAGTGACTCAACAGGGGGCTGCAATGAGCAGTTCTTC. It translates to CASSDSTGGCNEQFF.

This clone was recorded only once. The gene calls are TRBV27 and TRBJ1-1; TRBD1 might be the D (6 bases). Germline-derived CDR1 and CDR2 are MNHEY and SMNVEV (reference sequence). V gave up 5 bases and J gave up 10 bases, with 17 bases separating them. CDR3 length: 13 amino acids. The CDR3 sequence: CASSTATDRLAFF. The CDR3 DNA follows: TGTGCCAGCAGTACAGCTACCGACAGGCTAGCTTTCTTT.

The chain combines TRBV28 with TRBJ2-6; 7 bases agree with TRBD2. Germline CDR1 reads MDHEN; CDR2 reads SYDVKM. J gave up 2 bases and V 5 bases, and 12 bases lay outside the gene matches. The CDR3 contains 18 residues. This CDR3 reads CASSPHGGGWTGANVLTF. The DNA of the CDR3 is TGTGCCAGCAGTCCCCATGGGGGGGGATGGACTGGGGCCAACGTCCTGACTTTC.

The chain is built from TRBV27 and TRBJ2-7, with D possibly TRBD2 on 5 matching bases. The CDR3 sequence is 14 residues long. V was pared by 5 bases and J by 7 bases, with 18 bases between. CDR1 and CDR2 (germline): MNHEY, SMNVEV (reference sequence). In DNA, the CDR3 is TGTGCCAGCAGTCTTCTAACGGGCCGGGGAGAGCAGTACTTC. Protein: CASSLLTGRGEQYF.

The V gene is TRBV6-6, the J gene TRBJ2-2; 9 nucleotides match TRBD2. CDR1 is MNHNY, CDR2 SVGAGI, per germline (reference sequence). The J segment lost 6 bases and the V segment lost 6 bases, leaving 8 bases of the junction unmatched. The CDR3 spans 15 residues. Here the CDR3 reads CASRTPAGGAGELFF. CDR3 coding DNA: TGTGCCAGCAGAACCCCGGCGGGAGGGGCCGGGGAGCTGTTTTTT.

V is TRBV7-8 and J is TRBJ2-1; 14 positions match TRBD2. Germline-derived CDR1 and CDR2 are SGHVS and FQNEAQ. Trimming cost V 7 bases and J 10 bases; bases outside gene matches: 12. There are 16 residues in the CDR3. This chain's CDR3 is CASNRQTSGGATEQFF. As DNA, the CDR3 is TGTGCCAGCAACAGACAGACTAGCGGGGGGGCCACCGAGCAGTTCTTC.

The chain recombines TRBV7-2 with TRBJ1-1; D unresolved. CDR1 and CDR2 from the germline V gene are SGHTA and FQGNSA. This CDR3 is built from 13 residues. V was clipped by 3 bases and J by 0 bases, with 5 bases between them. CDR3 region: CASSFTVNTEAFF. The CDR3 nucleotides read TGTGCCAGCAGCTTTACGGTGAACACTGAAGCTTTCTTT.

The V call is TRBV27, the J call TRBJ2-3, with 7 nucleotides matching TRBD2. Trimming removed 6 bases from V and 1 base from J; junction bases left unmatched: 13. The V gene's germline CDR1 is MNHEY and CDR2 SMNVEV (reference sequence). This CDR3 is built from 17 residues. CDR3 sequence reads: CASRGLAGEVGTDTQYF. In nucleotides, the CDR3 is TGTGCCAGCAGGGGCTTGGCGGGGGAGGTAGGCACAGATACGCAGTATTTT.

The J gene is TRBJ2-1, the V gene TRBV19, with 11 bases fitting TRBD2. The CDR3 consists of 17 residues. The germline V gene encodes CDR1 LNHDA and CDR2 SQIVND (reference sequence). V shed 6 bases, J shed 7 bases, and the junction held 14 bases outside the gene matches. DNA of the CDR3: TGTGCCAGTAGCCAACTAGCGGGGGTCCGGAAGGGGAATGAGCAGTTCTTC. It specifies CASSQLAGVRKGNEQFF.

On this clone: A much larger clone lies one base from this, so it may be a read error. Other DNA sequences within the sample encode an identical CDR3. The V call is TRBV4-2, the J call TRBJ2-3; 11 bases fit TRBD1. CDR1 LGHNA and CDR2 YNFKEQ come from the germline V gene. The ends lost 3 bases at V and 2 bases at J; junction bases unmatched: 1. The CDR3 contains 15 residues. This CDR3 reads CASSQGQGDTDTQYF. The CDR3 DNA reads as TGTGCCAGCAGCCAGGGACAGGGGGACACAGATACGCAGTATTTT.

This chain joins TRBV6-6 and TRBJ2-7; no clear D. Trimming removed 7 bases at V and 5 bases at J, with 15 bases between. CDR3 length equals 13 residues. Germline V gene sequence: CDR1 MNHNY, CDR2 SVGAGI (reference sequence). CDR3 bases: TGTGCCAGCACCCAACAGCAGTACCACGAGCAGTACTTC. It codes for CASTQQQYHEQYF.

This clone was observed once. The chain carries TRBV7-9 and TRBJ1-4, with no clear D. The V end was cut by 6 bases, the J end by 6 bases, with 11 bases between. The CDR3 is 13 amino acids. Germline-derived CDR1 and CDR2 are SEHNR and FQNEAQ (reference sequence). CDR3 sequence reads: CASRSGLDEKLFF. The CDR3 DNA is TGTGCCAGCAGATCGGGGTTGGATGAAAAACTGTTTTTT.

This clone has just a few counts. The chain combines TRBV6-4 with TRBJ2-2, with 7 bases that match TRBD1. V trimming: 4 bases; J trimming: 2 bases; junction bases outside the gene matches: 1. The CDR3 covers 14 residues. Per germline, CDR1 MRHNA and CDR2 SNTAGT. The CDR3 loop reads CASSGQGNTGELFF. DNA of the CDR3: TGTGCCAGCAGTGGACAGGGTAACACCGGGGAGCTGTTTTTT.

In DNA, the CDR3 is TGTGCCTGGGGCCCGGAGCCCCAAGAGACCCAGTACTTC. This codes for CAWGPEPQETQYF. The chain employs TRBV30 and TRBJ2-5; D gene unclear. The CDR3 length is 13 residues. Germline V gives CDR1 GTSNPN, CDR2 SVGIG (reference sequence). V was cut by 5 bases and J by 1 base, with 11 bases left in between.

The chain uses TRBV6-1 and TRBJ2-3; D possibly corresponds to TRBD2 (7 bases). Trimming removed 0 bases from V and 2 bases from J, with 15 bases in between. This CDR3 comprises 17 residues. Germline CDR1 and CDR2: MNHNS and SASEGT. DNA of the CDR3: TGTGCCAGCAGTGAAGCTAAGTTCGGGGGGCACACAGATACGCAGTATTTT. Protein: CASSEAKFGGHTDTQYF.

This clone was seen more than once but under ten times. The chain links TRBV6-5 to TRBJ1-5, with D uncertain. Germline assignment: CDR1 MNHEY and CDR2 SVGAGI. Trimming cost V 8 bases and J 9 bases, with 14 bases left between them. This CDR3 is 12 amino acids long. The CDR3: CASSKGRGPQHF. The CDR3 coding sequence is TGTGCCAGCTCCAAAGGGCGGGGGCCCCAGCATTTT.

CDR3 bases: TGTGCCAGTAGTATAAGGTCGGGACAGCCCACAGATACGCAGTATTTT. Amino acids: CASSIRSGQPTDTQYF. The chain combines TRBV19 with TRBJ2-3, with 7 bases fitting TRBD1. Trimming took 2 bases from V and 2 from J; bases not matched to a gene: 7. The CDR3 spans 16 residues. Germline assignment: CDR1 LNHDA and CDR2 SQIVND (reference sequence).